This T cell receptor beta chain was obtained from a study of T cells in localized non-small cell lung cancer. Overall study findings and caveats: A higher density of T cells in blood coincided with extended overall survival.

V lost 1 base to trimming and J lost 6 bases; unmatched junction nucleotides: 9. The germline gives CDR1 SGHNT, CDR2 YYREEE (reference sequence). The CDR3 has 15 amino acids. With regard to this clone: The antigen remains unidentified.

Sequencing used immunoSEQ multiplex PCR; TCRdb keeps in-frame clones, though not all of them. The sample records about 40,000 clones, 88% being singletons. The sequence came from a woman aged 35 to 70 with stage I lung adenocarcinoma. The specimen was peripheral blood, collected before any cancer treatment. The chain combines TRBV5-4 with TRBJ2-7, with TRBD2 matching over 8 bases. The CDR3 DNA reads TGTGCCAGCAGCTTGATAGGTCTAGCGGGTAGCGAGCAGTACTTC. Residues: CASSLIGLAGSEQYF.